This T cell receptor (beta chain) appears in the sequencing data of a study of blood T cell repertoires in COVID-19. Sequencing used immunoSEQ multiplex PCR; TCRdb keeps in-frame clones, though not all of them. The data show 300,000 to 350,000 clones, around 87% seen once. J gave up 5 bases and V 1 base, and 1 base lay outside the gene matches. In germline, CDR1 is SGHAT, CDR2 FQDESV (reference sequence). The CDR3 spans 13 residues. The chain is built from TRBV11-1 and TRBJ2-7; 8 bases map to TRBD1. The material sequenced was peripheral blood. The TCR originated in a woman in her fifties or sixties with COVID-19, enrolled during active disease. CDR3 DNA: TGTGCCAGCAGCTTAGGGACAGGGCACGAGCAGTACTTC. The encoded protein is CASSLGTGHEQYF.